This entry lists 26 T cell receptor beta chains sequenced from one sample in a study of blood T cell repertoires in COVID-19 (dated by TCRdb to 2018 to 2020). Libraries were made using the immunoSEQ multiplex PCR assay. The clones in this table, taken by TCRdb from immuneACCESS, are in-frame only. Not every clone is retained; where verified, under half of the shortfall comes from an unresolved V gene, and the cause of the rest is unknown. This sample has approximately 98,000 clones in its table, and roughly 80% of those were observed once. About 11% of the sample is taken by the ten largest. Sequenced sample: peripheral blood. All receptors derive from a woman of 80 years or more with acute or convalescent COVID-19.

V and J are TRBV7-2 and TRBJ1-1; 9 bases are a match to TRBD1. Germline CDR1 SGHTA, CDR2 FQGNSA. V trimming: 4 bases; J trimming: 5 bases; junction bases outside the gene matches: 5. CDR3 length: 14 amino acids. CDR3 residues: CASSWGQGGTEAFF. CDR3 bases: TGTGCCAGCAGCTGGGGACAGGGAGGGACTGAAGCTTTCTTT.

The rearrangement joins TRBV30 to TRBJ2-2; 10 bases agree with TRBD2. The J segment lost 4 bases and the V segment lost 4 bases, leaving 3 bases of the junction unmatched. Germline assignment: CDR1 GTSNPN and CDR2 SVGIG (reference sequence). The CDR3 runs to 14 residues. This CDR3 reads CAWNSGGFTGELFF. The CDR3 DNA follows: TGTGCCTGGAATAGCGGGGGGTTCACCGGGGAGCTGTTTTTT.

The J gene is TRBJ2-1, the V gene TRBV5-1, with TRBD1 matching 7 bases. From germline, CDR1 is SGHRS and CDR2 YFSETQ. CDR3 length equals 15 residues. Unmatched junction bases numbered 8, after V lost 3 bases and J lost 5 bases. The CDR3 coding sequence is TGCGCCAGCAGCTCGACCCCGGGACAGAACAATGAGCAGTTCTTC. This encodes CASSSTPGQNNEQFF.

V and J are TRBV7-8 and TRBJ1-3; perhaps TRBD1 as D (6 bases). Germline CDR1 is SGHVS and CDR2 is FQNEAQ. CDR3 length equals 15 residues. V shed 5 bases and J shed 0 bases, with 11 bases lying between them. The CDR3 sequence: CASSLDRSSGNTIYF. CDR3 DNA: TGTGCCAGCAGCCTTGACAGGAGCTCTGGAAACACCATATATTTT.

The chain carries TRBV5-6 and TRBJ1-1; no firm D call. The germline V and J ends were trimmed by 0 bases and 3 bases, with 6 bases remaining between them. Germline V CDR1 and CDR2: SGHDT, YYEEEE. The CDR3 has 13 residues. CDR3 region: CASSLVVHTEAFF. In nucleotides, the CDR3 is TGTGCCAGCAGCTTGGTAGTACACACTGAAGCTTTCTTT. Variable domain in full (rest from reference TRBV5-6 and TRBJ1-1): DAGVTQSPTHLIKTRGQQVTLRCSPKSGHDTVSWYQQALGQGPQFIFQYYEEEERQRGNFPDRFSGHQFPNYSSELNVNALLLGDSALYLCASSLVVHTEAFFGQGTRLTVV.

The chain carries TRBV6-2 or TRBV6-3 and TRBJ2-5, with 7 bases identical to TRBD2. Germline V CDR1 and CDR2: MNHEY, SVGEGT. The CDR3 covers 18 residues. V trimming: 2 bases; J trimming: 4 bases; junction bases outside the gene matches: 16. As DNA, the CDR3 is TGTGCCAGCAGTTACGACTGGGGCGCCTCTCCGGGGGGAGAGACCCAGTACTTC. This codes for CASSYDWGASPGGETQYF.

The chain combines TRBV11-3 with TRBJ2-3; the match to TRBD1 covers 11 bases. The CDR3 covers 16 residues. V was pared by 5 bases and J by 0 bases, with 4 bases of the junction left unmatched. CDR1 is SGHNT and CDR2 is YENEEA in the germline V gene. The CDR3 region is CASSPGQGGSTDTQYF. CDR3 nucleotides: TGTGCCAGCAGCCCGGGACAGGGGGGGAGCACAGATACGCAGTATTTT.

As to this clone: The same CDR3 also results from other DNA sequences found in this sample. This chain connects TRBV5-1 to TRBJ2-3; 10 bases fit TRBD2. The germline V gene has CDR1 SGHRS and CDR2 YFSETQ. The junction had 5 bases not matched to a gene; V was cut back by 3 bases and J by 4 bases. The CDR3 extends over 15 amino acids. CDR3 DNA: TGCGCCAGCAGCTCAAGCGGGGGGGCCGCAGATACGCAGTATTTT. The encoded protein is CASSSSGGAADTQYF.

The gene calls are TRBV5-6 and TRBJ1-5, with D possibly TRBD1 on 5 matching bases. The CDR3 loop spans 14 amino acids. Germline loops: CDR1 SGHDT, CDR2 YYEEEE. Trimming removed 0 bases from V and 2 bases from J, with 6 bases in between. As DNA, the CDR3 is TGTGCCAGCAGCTTGGGACAGCGCAATCAGCCCCAGCATTTT. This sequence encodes CASSLGQRNQPQHF.

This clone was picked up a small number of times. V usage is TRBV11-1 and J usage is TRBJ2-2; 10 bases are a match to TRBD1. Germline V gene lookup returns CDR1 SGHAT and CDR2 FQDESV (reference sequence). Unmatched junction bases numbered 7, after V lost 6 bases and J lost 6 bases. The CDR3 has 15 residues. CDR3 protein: CASRKTGGRAGELFF. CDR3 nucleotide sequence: TGTGCCAGCAGAAAGACAGGGGGCAGGGCCGGGGAGCTGTTTTTT. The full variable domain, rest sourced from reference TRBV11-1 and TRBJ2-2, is EAEVAQSPRYKITEKSQAVAFWCDPISGHATLYWYRQILGQGPELLVQFQDESVVDDSQLPKDRFSAERLKGVDSTLKIQPAELGDSAMYLCASRKTGGRAGELFFGEGSRLTVL.

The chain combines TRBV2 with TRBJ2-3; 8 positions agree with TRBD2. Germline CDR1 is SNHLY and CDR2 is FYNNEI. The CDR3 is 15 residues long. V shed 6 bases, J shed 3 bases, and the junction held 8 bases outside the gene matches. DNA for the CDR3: TGTGCCAGCAGAAATTCTGGACTAGCAACAGATACGCAGTATTTT. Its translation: CASRNSGLATDTQYF.

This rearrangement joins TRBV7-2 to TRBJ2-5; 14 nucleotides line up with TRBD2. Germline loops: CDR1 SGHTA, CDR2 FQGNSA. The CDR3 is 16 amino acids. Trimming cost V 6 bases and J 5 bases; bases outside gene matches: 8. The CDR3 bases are TGTGCCAGCAGATCCGGACTAGCGGGGGGTTCCGAGACCCAGTACTTC. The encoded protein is CASRSGLAGGSETQYF.

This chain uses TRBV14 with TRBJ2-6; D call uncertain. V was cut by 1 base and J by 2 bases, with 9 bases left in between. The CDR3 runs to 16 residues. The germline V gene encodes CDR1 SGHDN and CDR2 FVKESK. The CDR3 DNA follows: TGTGCCAGCAGCCAAGTGAGAGTTACTGGGGCCAACGTCCTGACTTTC. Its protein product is CASSQVRVTGANVLTF.

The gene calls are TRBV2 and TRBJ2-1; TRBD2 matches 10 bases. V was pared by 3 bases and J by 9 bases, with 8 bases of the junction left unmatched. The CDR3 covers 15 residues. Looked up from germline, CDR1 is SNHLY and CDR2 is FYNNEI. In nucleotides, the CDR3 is TGTGCCAGCAGTGAGTCGCCTAGCGGGGGAGGTGAGCAGTTCTTC. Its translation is CASSESPSGGGEQFF.

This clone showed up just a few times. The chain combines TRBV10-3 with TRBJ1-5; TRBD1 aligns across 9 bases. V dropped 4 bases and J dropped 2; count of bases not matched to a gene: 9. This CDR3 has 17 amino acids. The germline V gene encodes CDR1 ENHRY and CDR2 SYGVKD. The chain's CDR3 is CAISVGQGEKGNQPQHF. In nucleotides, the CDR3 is TGTGCCATCAGTGTGGGACAGGGAGAGAAGGGCAATCAGCCCCAGCATTTT.

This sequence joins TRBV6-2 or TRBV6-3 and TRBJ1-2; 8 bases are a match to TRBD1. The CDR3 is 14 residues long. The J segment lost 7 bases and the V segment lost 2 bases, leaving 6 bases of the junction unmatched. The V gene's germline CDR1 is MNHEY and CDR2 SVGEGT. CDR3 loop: CASSYADRGGGYTF. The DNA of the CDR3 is TGTGCCAGCAGTTACGCCGACAGGGGAGGTGGCTACACCTTC.

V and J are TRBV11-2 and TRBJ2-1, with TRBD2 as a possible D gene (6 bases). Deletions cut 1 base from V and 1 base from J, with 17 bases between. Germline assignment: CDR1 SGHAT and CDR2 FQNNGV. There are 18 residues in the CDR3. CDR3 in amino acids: CASSLVIRGVRSYNEQFF. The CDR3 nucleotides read TGTGCCAGCAGCTTAGTGATCCGCGGGGTCCGTTCCTACAATGAGCAGTTCTTC.

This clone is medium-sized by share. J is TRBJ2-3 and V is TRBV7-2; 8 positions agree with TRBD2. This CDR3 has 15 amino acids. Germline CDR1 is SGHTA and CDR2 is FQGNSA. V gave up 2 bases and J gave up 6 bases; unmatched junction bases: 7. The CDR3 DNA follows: TGTGCCAGCAGCTTATACGGGGGGGCCCCCGATACGCAGTATTTT. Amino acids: CASSLYGGAPDTQYF.

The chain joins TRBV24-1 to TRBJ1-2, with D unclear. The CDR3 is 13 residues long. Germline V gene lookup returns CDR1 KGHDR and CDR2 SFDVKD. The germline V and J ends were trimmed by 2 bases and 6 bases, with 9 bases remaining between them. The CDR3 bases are TGTGCCACCAGTGATTCCAGAGGTCATGGCTACACCTTC. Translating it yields CATSDSRGHGYTF.

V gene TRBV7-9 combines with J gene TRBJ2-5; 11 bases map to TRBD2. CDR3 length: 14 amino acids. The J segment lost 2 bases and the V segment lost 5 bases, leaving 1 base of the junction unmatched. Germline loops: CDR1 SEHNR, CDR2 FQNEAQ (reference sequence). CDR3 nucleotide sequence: TGTGCCAGCAGCCGACTAGCGGGGCAAGAGACCCAGTACTTC. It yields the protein CASSRLAGQETQYF.

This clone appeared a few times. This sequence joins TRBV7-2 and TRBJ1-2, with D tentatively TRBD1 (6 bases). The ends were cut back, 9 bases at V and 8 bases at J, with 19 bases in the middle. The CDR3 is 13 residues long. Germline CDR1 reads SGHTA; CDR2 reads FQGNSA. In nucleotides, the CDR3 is TGTGCCAGAAGGGGGGGGGCGCCCCGCGGCTACACCTTC. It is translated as CARRGGAPRGYTF.

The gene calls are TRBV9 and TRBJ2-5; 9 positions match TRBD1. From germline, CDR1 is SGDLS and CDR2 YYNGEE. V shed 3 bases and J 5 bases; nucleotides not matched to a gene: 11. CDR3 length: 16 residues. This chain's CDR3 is CASSEGGTGSGETQYF. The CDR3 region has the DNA TGTGCCAGCAGCGAGGGAGGGACAGGGAGTGGCGAGACCCAGTACTTC.

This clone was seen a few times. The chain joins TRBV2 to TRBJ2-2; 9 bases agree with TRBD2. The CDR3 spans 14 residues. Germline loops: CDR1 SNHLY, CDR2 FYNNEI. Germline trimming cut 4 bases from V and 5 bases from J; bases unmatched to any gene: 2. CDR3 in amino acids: CASSASGETGELFF. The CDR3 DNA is TGTGCCAGCAGTGCTAGCGGGGAGACCGGGGAGCTGTTTTTT.

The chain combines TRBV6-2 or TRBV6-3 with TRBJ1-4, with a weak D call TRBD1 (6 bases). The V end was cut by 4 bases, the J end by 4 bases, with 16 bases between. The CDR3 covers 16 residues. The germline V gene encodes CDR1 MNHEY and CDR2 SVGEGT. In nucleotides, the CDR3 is TGTGCCAGCAGTTCGAGGACAGCCGGTGATAATGAAAAACTGTTTTTT. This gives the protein CASSSRTAGDNEKLFF.

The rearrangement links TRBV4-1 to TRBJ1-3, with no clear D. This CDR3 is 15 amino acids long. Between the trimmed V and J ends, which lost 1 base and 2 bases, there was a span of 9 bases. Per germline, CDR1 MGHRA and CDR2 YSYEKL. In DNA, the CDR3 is TGCGCCAGCAGCCAAGTGGCCGGGGCTGGAAACACCATATATTTT. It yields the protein CASSQVAGAGNTIYF.

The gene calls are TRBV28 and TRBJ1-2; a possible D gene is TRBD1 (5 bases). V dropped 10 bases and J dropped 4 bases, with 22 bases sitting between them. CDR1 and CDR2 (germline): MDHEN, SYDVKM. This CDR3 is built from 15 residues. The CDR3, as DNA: TGTGCCATCCAGGCTGGACCGGGGACTTTCTATGGCTACACCTTC. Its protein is CAIQAGPGTFYGYTF.